This TCR beta chain emerged from a study of cytomegalovirus exposure and HLA in healthy donors. The PCR ran on 60 Vbeta and 13 Jbeta primers. The protocol was immunoSEQ multiplex PCR, while the TCRdb copy is restricted to in-frame clones and leaves out a portion. Of approximately 190,000 clones in the sample, about 87% are singletons; the top ten hold 1.3%. There are 15 residues in the CDR3. CDR1 is SSHAT and CDR2 is FNYEAQ in the germline V gene (reference sequence). Overall study results and limits: A later analysis linked a missense DCLRE1C variant to TCR beta V- and J-gene trimming. In a later analysis, HLA-associated beta chains showed higher expansion and lower generation probabilities than comparable chains. With high specificity and sensitivity, the classifier reportedly diagnosed cytomegalovirus status. Listed as cytomegalovirus-associated were about 160 TCR beta chains.

Comments on this clone: Its specificity is not known. One junction end does not reproduce the germline sequence, and a read error may be involved.

This chain joins TRBV7-7 and TRBJ2-7; TRBD1 agrees at 10 bases. This receptor was identified in a man aged 30-40 years in good health and CMV-seronegative. Specimen: PBMCs. CDR3 residues: CASSSGTGDIYEQYF. The CDR3 DNA sequence: TGTGCTAGCAGTTCCGGGACAGGGGATATCTACGAGCAGTACTTC. Together with reference TRBV7-7 and TRBJ2-7, the CDR3 gives the full variable domain: GAGVSQSPRYKVTKRGQDVTLRCDPISSHATLYWYQQALGQGPEFLTYFNYEAQPDKSGLPSDRFSAERPEGSISTLTIQRTEQRDSAMYRCASSSGTGDIYEQYFGPGTRLTVT.